The 32 T cell receptor beta chains below were found in one sample sequenced in a study of OX40 agonist ivuxolimab in advanced cancers. Library preparation used the immunoSEQ multiplex PCR assay. As stored in TCRdb, this immuneACCESS dataset retains in-frame rearrangements with V and J assigned. A fraction of the clones does not appear; measured against another copy, unresolved V genes explain less than half of the discrepancy, and the remainder lacks a known reason. The sample records more than 85,000 clones, around 90% of which are singletons. The ten largest clones capture around 1.7% of the sample. Material: CD4+ or CD8+ T cells sorted from blood, obtained in a trial of the OX40 agonist ivuxolimab. The origin of the receptors is an adult with an advanced solid tumor such as melanoma, head and neck, liver or kidney cancer.

The table lists this clone with a few counts. Written as DNA, the CDR3 is TGTGCCAGCAGGCGGGACTCCTACGAGCAGTACTTC. Its translation is CASRRDSYEQYF. The V gene is TRBV6-7, the J gene TRBJ2-7; D perhaps matches TRBD2 (6 bases). TRBV6-7 qualifies as an ORF whose function is uncertain. The CDR3 spans 12 residues. Between the trimmed V and J ends, which lost 6 bases and 0 bases, there was a span of 6 bases.

The chain has TRBV19 and TRBJ2-5, with TRBD2 matching over 8 bases. V trimming: 5 bases; J trimming: 5 bases; junction bases outside the gene matches: 10. The CDR3 loop spans 15 amino acids. The germline V gene encodes CDR1 LNHDA and CDR2 SQIVND (reference sequence). CDR3: CASSVGRTSLETQYF. CDR3 coding DNA: TGTGCCAGTAGTGTCGGCCGGACTAGCCTGGAGACCCAGTACTTC.

As regards this clone: One end of the junction fails to match germline, which may point to a read error. The chain combines TRBV28 with TRBJ2-5; 7 nucleotides agree with TRBD2. This CDR3 comprises 11 residues. Germline V gene data show CDR1 as MDHEN and CDR2 as SYDVKM. In nucleotides, the CDR3 is TGTGCCAGCAGTCGACTAGCAGGAGCCAACTTC. As protein: CASSRLAGANF.

In its sample, this clone was seen once. The chain combines TRBV27 with TRBJ2-2, with 13 bases aligning to TRBD2. The CDR3 consists of 17 residues. The germline V gene encodes CDR1 MNHEY and CDR2 SMNVEV (reference sequence). J was trimmed by 4 bases and V by 6 bases; bases with no gene match: 8. For the CDR3, the DNA is TGTGCCAGCAGCTTACTAGCGGGAGGGCCGGGCACCGGGGAGCTGTTTTTT. It translates to CASSLLAGGPGTGELFF.

This clone was detected only once. The V call is TRBV4-3, the J call TRBJ1-5; D is possibly TRBD1 (5 bases). The germline CDR1 and CDR2 sequences are LGHNA and YSLEER. The CDR3 is 13 residues long. Between the trimmed V and J ends, which lost 10 bases and 6 bases, there was a span of 16 bases. The CDR3 bases are TGCGCCACCCCAGGGAATTTTGGTCAGCCCCAGCATTTT. This translates into CATPGNFGQPQHF.

The V and J genes are TRBV6-1 and TRBJ1-2; D possibly corresponds to TRBD1 (5 bases). The length of the CDR3 is 13 residues. The V gene lost 7 bases and the J gene lost 4 bases, with 13 bases spanning the gap. From germline, CDR1 is MNHNS and CDR2 SASEGT. CDR3 amino acids: CASTPGLGYGYTF. The CDR3 nucleotides are TGTGCCAGCACGCCAGGGCTAGGCTATGGCTACACCTTC.

The chain couples TRBV5-1 to TRBJ2-1; TRBD2 aligns across 10 bases. This CDR3 has 15 residues. Looked up from germline, CDR1 is SGHRS and CDR2 is YFSETQ. After removal of 1 base from V and 8 bases from J, the junction contained 6 bases not matched to a gene. For the CDR3, the DNA is TGCGCCAGCAGCTTGCCGGCTAGCGGGAGCCATGAGCAGTTCTTC. Its translation: CASSLPASGSHEQFF. Complete variable domain (other parts from reference TRBV5-1 and TRBJ2-1): KAGVTQTPRYLIKTRGQQVTLSCSPISGHRSVSWYQQTPGQGLQFLFEYFSETQRNKGNFPGRFSGRQFSNSRSEMNVSTLELGDSALYLCASSLPASGSHEQFFGPGTRLTVL.

The CDR3 region has the DNA TGTGCCAGCAGCTTGGAGGTAACGTACGAGCAGTACTTC. Encoded protein: CASSLEVTYEQYF. The chain is built from TRBV5-4 and TRBJ2-7; D is undetermined. This CDR3 has 13 residues. V was shortened by 0 bases and J by 4 bases, with 8 bases between the two germline ends. Germline loops: CDR1 SGHNT, CDR2 YYREEE (reference sequence).

The chain has TRBV7-2 and TRBJ2-1; D might be TRBD2 (5 bases). The CDR3 runs to 15 residues. Germline V gene sequence: CDR1 SGHTA, CDR2 FQGNSA. V lost 7 bases and J 0 bases, leaving 13 bases between the germline ends. CDR3 region: CASTLLGSSYNEQFF. CDR3 DNA sequence: TGTGCCAGCACGTTATTGGGGAGCTCCTACAATGAGCAGTTCTTC.

The V call is TRBV5-4, the J call TRBJ2-2; no clear D gene. V was cut by 0 bases and J by 6 bases, with 9 bases left in between. This CDR3 is built from 14 residues. Germline lookup yields CDR1 SGHNT and CDR2 YYREEE (reference sequence). CDR3 amino acids: CASSLAGNAGELFF. CDR3 in DNA: TGTGCCAGCAGCTTGGCCGGTAACGCCGGGGAGCTGTTTTTT.

This clone was seen once. CDR3 region: CASSQEVGTAANQPQHF. In nucleotides, the CDR3 is TGCGCCAGCAGCCAAGAGGTAGGGACAGCTGCCAATCAGCCCCAGCATTTT. The chain joins TRBV4-1 to TRBJ1-5, with 7 bases identical to TRBD1. Germline trimming cut 0 bases from V and 3 bases from J; bases unmatched to any gene: 8. The CDR3 length is 17 residues. CDR1 MGHRA and CDR2 YSYEKL come from the germline V gene.

This clone came up once. The chain carries TRBV6-6 and TRBJ1-1; TRBD1 might be the D (5 bases). The V gene lost 7 bases and the J gene lost 5 bases, with 20 bases spanning the gap. CDR1 MNHNY and CDR2 SVGAGI come from the germline V gene (reference sequence). The CDR3 is made up of 15 amino acids. CDR3 sequence: CASTYDRGERTEAFF. The CDR3 nucleotides are TGTGCCAGCACCTACGATAGAGGGGAGAGGACTGAAGCTTTCTTT.

The V call is TRBV7-2, the J call TRBJ2-1; 11 positions match TRBD2. The CDR3 runs to 15 residues. The J segment lost 8 bases and the V segment lost 4 bases, leaving 7 bases of the junction unmatched. Germline CDR1 SGHTA, CDR2 FQGNSA. CDR3 bases: TGTGCCAGCAGCTCGTCCATAGCGGGAGGGGATGAGCAGTTCTTC. It specifies CASSSSIAGGDEQFF.

This clone showed up just once. The chain uses TRBV28 and TRBJ1-1; no clear D gene. V was trimmed by 6 bases and J by 1 base, leaving 9 bases between them. There are 13 residues in the CDR3. CDR1 is MDHEN and CDR2 is SYDVKM in the germline V gene. The CDR3 coding sequence is TGTGCCAGCAGGGGGTGGGGGAACACTGAAGCTTTCTTT. As protein: CASRGWGNTEAFF.

This chain connects TRBV19 to TRBJ1-1; 8 nucleotides line up with TRBD1. V was pared by 5 bases and J by 5 bases, with 4 bases of the junction left unmatched. CDR3 length equals 13 residues. Germline assignment: CDR1 LNHDA and CDR2 SQIVND (reference sequence). CDR3 DNA sequence: TGTGCCAGTAGTCCAGGGGGCTGGACTGAAGCTTTCTTT. It codes for CASSPGGWTEAFF.

V gene TRBV15 combines with J gene TRBJ2-3; 7 nucleotides agree with TRBD2. V was pared by 4 bases and J by 2 bases, with 6 bases of the junction left unmatched. Germline values: CDR1 LNHNV, CDR2 YYDKDF (reference sequence). The CDR3 has 15 residues. The CDR3 region has the DNA TGTGCCACCAGCACTCAGCGGGGATTCACAGATACGCAGTATTTT. Protein product: CATSTQRGFTDTQYF.

The V gene is TRBV5-1, the J gene TRBJ1-5, with D unresolved. CDR3 length: 16 amino acids. V lost 4 bases to trimming and J lost 0 bases, with 14 bases between them. The germline V gene has CDR1 SGHRS and CDR2 YFSETQ. The DNA of the CDR3 is TGCGCCAGCAGCCCCCTCGGCGGTTCTAGCAATCAGCCCCAGCATTTT. This sequence encodes CASSPLGGSSNQPQHF.

The J gene is TRBJ1-4, the V gene TRBV18, with D unclear. V was shortened by 1 base and J by 5 bases, with 11 bases between the two germline ends. The germline gives CDR1 KGHSH, CDR2 LQKENI. The CDR3 loop spans 15 amino acids. The CDR3 here is CASSPRSGGNEKLFF. The CDR3 coding sequence is TGTGCCAGCTCACCACGGTCAGGCGGAAATGAAAAACTGTTTTTT.

The CDR3, as DNA: TGTGCCAGCATCCGCGGGGAGAGCGGAAACACCATATATTTT. Translated: CASIRGESGNTIYF. J is TRBJ1-3 and V is TRBV2; D ambiguous. There are 14 residues in the CDR3. Germline V gene lookup returns CDR1 SNHLY and CDR2 FYNNEI. V was pared by 7 bases and J by 4 bases, with 14 bases between.

The rearrangement joins TRBV5-4 to TRBJ1-2; 8 bases are shared with TRBD1. The CDR3 consists of 13 residues. The germline V gene has CDR1 SGHNT and CDR2 YYREEE (reference sequence). V gave up 4 bases and J gave up 3 bases; unmatched junction bases: 2. The CDR3 DNA follows: TGTGCCAGCAGCGAACAGGGGGACTATGGCTACACCTTC. As protein: CASSEQGDYGYTF.

This chain joins TRBV10-3 and TRBJ2-7, with 9 bases identical to TRBD1. The V and J ends lost 0 bases and 6 bases, in that order; junction bases with no gene match: 15. CDR3 length equals 18 residues. In germline, CDR1 is ENHRY, CDR2 SYGVKD. The CDR3 sequence is CAISESEGGTGTSREQYF. The CDR3, as DNA: TGTGCCATCAGTGAGTCAGAGGGGGGGACAGGGACGTCCCGCGAGCAGTACTTC.

V usage is TRBV11-3 and J usage is TRBJ1-2; no definite D call. Germline V gives CDR1 SGHNT, CDR2 YENEEA. The CDR3 covers 14 residues. The V gene lost 3 bases and the J gene lost 7 bases, with 15 bases spanning the gap. The CDR3 DNA is TGTGCCAGCAGCTTGAACGGGGAGTTCGGTGGCTACACCTTC. Amino acids: CASSLNGEFGGYTF.

This clone was seen only a few times. The CDR3 DNA reads TGCGCCAGCAGTGTTGGGGGGGACCAAGAGACCCAGTACTTC. This gives the protein CASSVGGDQETQYF. V usage is TRBV10-2 and J usage is TRBJ2-5, with TRBD2 identical over 7 bases. The germline gives CDR1 WSHSY, CDR2 SAAADI. This CDR3 contains 14 residues. V was clipped by 4 bases and J by 0 bases; unmatched bases: 2.

J is TRBJ1-4 and V is TRBV19; D is uncertain. Trimming shortened V by 1 base and J by 6 bases, and 12 bases separated the two germline ends. CDR3 length: 15 amino acids. Germline CDR1 is LNHDA and CDR2 is SQIVND (reference sequence). The CDR3 region is CASSIGAFGYEKLFF. CDR3 bases: TGTGCCAGTAGTATAGGAGCCTTTGGGTATGAAAAACTGTTTTTT.

The chain is built from TRBV4-2 and TRBJ2-1; 9 bases map to TRBD2. Germline CDR1 LGHNA, CDR2 YNFKEQ. V lost 4 bases, J lost 4 bases, and 8 bases stayed unmatched. The CDR3 loop spans 16 amino acids. The CDR3, as DNA: TGTGCCAGCAGCCCCGCGGGGGGGGTCGGATACAATGAGCAGTTCTTC. Its protein product is CASSPAGGVGYNEQFF.

The CDR3 here is CASSGGLAGGKQFF. CDR3 DNA sequence: TGTGCCAGCAGTGGTGGGCTAGCGGGAGGGAAGCAGTTCTTC. V usage is TRBV6-1 and J usage is TRBJ2-1; 12 bases agree with TRBD2. Per germline, CDR1 MNHNS and CDR2 SASEGT. Losses at the gene ends were 4 bases for V and 11 bases for J; bases not matched to a gene: 6. CDR3 size: 14 residues.

The rearrangement uses TRBV5-4 and TRBJ2-5; perhaps TRBD1 as D (8 bases). The J call is doubtful: the DNA matches TRBJ2-7 better. Germline assignment: CDR1 SGHNT and CDR2 YYREEE (reference sequence). CDR3 length: 14 amino acids. This CDR3 reads CASTTGEGVYEQYF. The CDR3 DNA reads TGTGCCAGCACGACAGGGGAGGGAGTCTACGAGCAGTACTTC.

This clone has a handful of counts. The CDR3 protein is CASRKQGRNEKLFF. The DNA of the CDR3 is TGTGCCAGCAGAAAACAGGGACGTAATGAAAAACTGTTTTTT. The chain carries TRBV28 and TRBJ1-4; possible D gene TRBD1, 6 bases. This CDR3 has 14 residues. The germline V and J ends were trimmed by 6 bases and 4 bases, with 12 bases remaining between them. CDR1 is MDHEN and CDR2 is SYDVKM in the germline V gene.

The V gene is TRBV6-5, the J gene TRBJ2-3; 7 bases are shared with TRBD2. CDR1 and CDR2 from the germline V gene are MNHEY and SVGAGI. The J segment lost 1 base and the V segment lost 4 bases, leaving 2 bases of the junction unmatched. The CDR3 contains 14 residues. The CDR3 region is CASSWAGGTDTQYF. The CDR3 nucleotides read TGTGCCAGCAGTTGGGCGGGAGGCACAGATACGCAGTATTTT.

The chain joins TRBV5-1 to TRBJ2-5; TRBD2 matches 13 bases. This CDR3 has 18 amino acids. Looked up from germline, CDR1 is SGHRS and CDR2 is YFSETQ. Losses at the gene ends were 2 bases for V and 4 bases for J; bases not matched to a gene: 11. DNA for the CDR3: TGCGCCAGCAGCTTCCGCCCCTGGACTAGCGGGAGAGGAGAGACCCAGTACTTC. Protein sequence: CASSFRPWTSGRGETQYF.

The chain combines TRBV14 with TRBJ1-3; unclear D gene. The germline gives CDR1 SGHDN, CDR2 FVKESK. CDR3 size: 18 residues. Trimming shortened V by 3 bases and J by 0 bases, and 18 bases separated the two germline ends. In DNA form, the CDR3 reads TGTGCCAGCAGCCATCTACTTGGCAGATCGGGCTCTGGAAACACCATATATTTT. This translates into CASSHLLGRSGSGNTIYF.

The CDR3 DNA reads TGTGCCAGCAGCCGGACAGGGCTCACCGGGGAGCTGTTTTTT. This gives the protein CASSRTGLTGELFF. The rearrangement uses TRBV7-2 and TRBJ2-2, with 8 positions matching TRBD1. V shed 5 bases and J 4 bases; nucleotides not matched to a gene: 3. This CDR3 has 14 amino acids. CDR1 SGHTA and CDR2 FQGNSA come from the germline V gene.